This T cell receptor beta chain was sequenced during a study of T cell responses to AZD1222 COVID-19 vaccine. Study-wide results and caveats: In the spike-specific TCR repertoire, nearly half reportedly target unmutated variant regions. The study identified only a handful of AZD1222 recipients as seropositive at baseline. Spike-specific TCR breadth and depth both grew after two AZD1222 doses. The donor group comprised mostly white British people and more females; the analysis possibly underestimated clonal diversity.

As for this clone: Its antigen is not identified.

CDR3 size: 14 residues. Germline trimming cut 4 bases from V and 4 bases from J; bases unmatched to any gene: 1. Germline assignment: CDR1 SEHNR and CDR2 FQNEAQ (reference sequence). Repertoires were generated with immunoSEQ multiplex PCR, while TCRdb's copy carries only in-frame clones and drops some. The sample comprises around 130,000 clones, around 92% of which are singletons, and around 1.9% rests with the top ten. This receptor was identified in an adult who received the AZD1222 COVID-19 vaccine. The genes are TRBV7-9 and TRBJ2-3; 11 bases map to TRBD1. Sequencing was performed on peripheral blood, taken 28 days after the second AZD1222 dose. CDR3 loop: CASSSGQGADTQYF. The CDR3 nucleotides read TGTGCCAGCAGCTCGGGACAGGGGGCAGATACGCAGTATTTT.